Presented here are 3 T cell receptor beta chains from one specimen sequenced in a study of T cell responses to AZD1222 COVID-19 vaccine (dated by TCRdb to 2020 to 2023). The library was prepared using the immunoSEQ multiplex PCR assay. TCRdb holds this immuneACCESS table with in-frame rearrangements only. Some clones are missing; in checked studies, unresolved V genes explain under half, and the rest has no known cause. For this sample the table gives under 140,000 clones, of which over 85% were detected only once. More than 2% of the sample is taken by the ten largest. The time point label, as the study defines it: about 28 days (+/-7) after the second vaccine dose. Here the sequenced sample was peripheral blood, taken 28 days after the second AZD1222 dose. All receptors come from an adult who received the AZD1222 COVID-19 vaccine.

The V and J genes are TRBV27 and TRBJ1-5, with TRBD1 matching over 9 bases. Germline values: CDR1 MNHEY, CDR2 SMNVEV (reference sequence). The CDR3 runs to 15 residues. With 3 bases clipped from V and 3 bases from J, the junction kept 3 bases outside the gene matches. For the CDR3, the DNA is TGTGCCAGCAGTTTGGACAGGGGAAACAATCAGCCCCAGCATTTT. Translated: CASSLDRGNNQPQHF.

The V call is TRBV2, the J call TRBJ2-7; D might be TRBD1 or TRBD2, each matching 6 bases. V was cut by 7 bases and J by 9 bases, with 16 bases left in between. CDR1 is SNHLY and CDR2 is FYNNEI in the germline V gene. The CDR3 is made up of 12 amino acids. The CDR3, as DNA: TGTGCCAGCACACCGGGGGCCAAGGGGCAGTACTTC. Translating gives CASTPGAKGQYF.

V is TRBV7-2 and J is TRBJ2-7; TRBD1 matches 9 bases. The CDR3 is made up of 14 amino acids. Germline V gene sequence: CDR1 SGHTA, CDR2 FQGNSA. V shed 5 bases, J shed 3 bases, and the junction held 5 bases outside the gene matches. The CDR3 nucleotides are TGTGCCAGCAGCGAGGACAGGGGTTTCTACGAGCAGTACTTC. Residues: CASSEDRGFYEQYF.